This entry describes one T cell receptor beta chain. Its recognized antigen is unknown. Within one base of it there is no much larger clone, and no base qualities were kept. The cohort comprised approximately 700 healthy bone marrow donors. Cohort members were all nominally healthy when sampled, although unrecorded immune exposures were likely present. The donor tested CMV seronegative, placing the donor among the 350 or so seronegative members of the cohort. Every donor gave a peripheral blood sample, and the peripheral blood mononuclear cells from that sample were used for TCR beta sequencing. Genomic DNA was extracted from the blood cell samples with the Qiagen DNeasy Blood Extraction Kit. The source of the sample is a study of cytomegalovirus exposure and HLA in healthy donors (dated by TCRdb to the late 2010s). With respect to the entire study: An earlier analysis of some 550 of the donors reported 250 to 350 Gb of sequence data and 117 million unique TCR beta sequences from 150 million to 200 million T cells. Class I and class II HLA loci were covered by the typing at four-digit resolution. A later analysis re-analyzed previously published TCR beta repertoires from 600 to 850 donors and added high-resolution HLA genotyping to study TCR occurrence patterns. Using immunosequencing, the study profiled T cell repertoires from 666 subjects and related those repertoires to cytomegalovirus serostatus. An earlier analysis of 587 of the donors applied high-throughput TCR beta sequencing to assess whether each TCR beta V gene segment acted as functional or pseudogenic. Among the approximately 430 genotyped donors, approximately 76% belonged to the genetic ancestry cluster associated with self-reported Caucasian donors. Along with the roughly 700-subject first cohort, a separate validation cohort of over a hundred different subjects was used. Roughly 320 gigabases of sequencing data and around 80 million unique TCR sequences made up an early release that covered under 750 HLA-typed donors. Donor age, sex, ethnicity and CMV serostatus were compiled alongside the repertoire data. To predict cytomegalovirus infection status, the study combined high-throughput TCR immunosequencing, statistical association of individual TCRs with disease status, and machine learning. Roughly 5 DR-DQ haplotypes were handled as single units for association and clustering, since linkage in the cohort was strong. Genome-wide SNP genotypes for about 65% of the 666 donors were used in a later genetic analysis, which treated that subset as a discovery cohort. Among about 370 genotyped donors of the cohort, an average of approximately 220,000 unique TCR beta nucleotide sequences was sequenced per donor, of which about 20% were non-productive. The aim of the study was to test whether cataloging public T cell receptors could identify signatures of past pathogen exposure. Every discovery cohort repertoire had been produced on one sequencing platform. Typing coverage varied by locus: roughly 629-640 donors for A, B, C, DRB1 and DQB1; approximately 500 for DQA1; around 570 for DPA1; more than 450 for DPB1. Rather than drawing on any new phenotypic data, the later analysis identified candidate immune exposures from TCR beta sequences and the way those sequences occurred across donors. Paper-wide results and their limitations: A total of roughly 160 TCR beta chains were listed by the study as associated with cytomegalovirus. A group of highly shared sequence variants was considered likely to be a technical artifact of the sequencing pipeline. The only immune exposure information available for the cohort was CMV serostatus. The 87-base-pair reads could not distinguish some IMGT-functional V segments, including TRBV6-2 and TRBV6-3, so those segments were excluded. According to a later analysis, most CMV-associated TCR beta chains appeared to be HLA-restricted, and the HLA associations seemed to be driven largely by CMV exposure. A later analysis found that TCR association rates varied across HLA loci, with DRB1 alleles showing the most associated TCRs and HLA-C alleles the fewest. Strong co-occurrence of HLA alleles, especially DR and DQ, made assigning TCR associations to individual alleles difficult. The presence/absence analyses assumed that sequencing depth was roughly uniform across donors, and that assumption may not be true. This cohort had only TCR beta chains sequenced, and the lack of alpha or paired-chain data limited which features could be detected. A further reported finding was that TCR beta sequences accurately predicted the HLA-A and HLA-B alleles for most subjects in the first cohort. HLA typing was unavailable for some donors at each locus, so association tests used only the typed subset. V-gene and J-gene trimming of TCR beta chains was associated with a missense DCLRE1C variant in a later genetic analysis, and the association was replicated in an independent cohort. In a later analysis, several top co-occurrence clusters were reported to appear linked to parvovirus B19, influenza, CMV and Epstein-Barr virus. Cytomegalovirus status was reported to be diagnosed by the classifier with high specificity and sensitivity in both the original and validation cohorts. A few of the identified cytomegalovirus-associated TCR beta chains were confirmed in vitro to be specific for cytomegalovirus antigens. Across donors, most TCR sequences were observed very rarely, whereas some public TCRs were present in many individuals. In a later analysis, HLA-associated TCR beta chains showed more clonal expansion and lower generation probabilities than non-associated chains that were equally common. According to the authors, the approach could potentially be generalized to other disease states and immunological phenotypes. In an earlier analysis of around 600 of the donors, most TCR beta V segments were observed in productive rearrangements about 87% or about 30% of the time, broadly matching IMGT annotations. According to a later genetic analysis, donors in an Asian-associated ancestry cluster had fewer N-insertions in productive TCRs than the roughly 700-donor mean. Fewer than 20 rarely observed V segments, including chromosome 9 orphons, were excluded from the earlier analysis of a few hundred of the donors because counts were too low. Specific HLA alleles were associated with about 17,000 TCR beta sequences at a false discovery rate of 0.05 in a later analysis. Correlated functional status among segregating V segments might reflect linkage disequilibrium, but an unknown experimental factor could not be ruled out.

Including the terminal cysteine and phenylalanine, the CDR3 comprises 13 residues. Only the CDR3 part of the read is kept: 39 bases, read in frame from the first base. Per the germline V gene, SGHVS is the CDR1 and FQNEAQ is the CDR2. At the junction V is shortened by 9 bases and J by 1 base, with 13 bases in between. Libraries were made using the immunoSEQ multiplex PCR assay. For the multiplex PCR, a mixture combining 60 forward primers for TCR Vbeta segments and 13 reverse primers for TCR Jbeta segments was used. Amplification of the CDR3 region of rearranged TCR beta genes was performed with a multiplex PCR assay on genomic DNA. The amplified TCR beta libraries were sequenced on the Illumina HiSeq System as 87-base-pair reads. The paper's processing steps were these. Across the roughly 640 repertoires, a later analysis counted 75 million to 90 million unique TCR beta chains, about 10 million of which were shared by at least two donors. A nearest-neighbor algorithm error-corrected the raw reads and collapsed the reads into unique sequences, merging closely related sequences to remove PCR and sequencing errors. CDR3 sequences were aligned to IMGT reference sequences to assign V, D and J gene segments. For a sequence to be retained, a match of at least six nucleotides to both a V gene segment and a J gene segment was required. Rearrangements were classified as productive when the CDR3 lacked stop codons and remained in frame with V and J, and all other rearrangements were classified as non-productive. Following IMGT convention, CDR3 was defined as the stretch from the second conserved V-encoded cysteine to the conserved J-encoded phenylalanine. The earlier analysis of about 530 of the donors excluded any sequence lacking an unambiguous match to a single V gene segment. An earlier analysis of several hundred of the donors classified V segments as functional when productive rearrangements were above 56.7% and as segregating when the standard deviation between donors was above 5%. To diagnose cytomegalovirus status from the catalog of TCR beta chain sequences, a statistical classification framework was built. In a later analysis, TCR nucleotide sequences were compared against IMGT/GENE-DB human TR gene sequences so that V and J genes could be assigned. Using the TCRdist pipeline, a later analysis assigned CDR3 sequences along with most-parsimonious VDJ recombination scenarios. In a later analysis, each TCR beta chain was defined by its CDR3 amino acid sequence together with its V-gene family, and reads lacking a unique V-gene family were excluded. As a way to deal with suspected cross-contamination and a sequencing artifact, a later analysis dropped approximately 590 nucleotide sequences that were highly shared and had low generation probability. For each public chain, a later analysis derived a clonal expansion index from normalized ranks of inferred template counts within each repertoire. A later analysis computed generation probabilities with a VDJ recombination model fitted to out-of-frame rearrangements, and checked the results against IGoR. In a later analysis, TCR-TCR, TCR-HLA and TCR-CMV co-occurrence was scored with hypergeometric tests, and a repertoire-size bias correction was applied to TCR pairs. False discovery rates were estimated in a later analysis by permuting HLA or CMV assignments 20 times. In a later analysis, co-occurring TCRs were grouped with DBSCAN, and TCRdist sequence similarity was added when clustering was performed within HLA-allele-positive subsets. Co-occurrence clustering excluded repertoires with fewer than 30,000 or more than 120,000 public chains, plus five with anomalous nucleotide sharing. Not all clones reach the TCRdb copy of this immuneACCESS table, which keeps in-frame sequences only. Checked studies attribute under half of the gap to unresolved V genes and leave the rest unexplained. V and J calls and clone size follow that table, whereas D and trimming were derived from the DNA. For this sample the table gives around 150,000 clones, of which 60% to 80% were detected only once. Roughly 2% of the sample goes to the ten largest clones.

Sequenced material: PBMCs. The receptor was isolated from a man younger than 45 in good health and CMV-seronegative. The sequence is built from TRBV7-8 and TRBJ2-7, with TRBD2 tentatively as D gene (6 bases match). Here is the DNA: TGTGCCAGTACCCCGGGACTTTCCTACGAGCAGTACTTC. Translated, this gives CASTPGLSYEQYF.